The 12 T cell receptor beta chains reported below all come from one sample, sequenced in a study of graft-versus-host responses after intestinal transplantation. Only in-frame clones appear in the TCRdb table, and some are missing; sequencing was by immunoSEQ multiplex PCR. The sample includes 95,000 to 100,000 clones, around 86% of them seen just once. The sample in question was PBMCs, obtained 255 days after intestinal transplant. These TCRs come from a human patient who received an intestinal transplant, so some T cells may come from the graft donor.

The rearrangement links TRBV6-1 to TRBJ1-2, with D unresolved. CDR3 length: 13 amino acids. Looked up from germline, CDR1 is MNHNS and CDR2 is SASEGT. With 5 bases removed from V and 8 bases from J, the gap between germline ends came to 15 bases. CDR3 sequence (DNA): TGTGCCAGCAGTTTTGGAAGAGGGAACGGCTACACCTTC. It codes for CASSFGRGNGYTF.

The CDR3 sequence: CASSGGGHTGELFF. The CDR3 DNA is TGTGCCAGCAGTGGTGGGGGGCACACCGGGGAGCTGTTTTTT. The J gene is TRBJ2-2, the V gene TRBV6-1; possibly TRBD1 or TRBD2 for D (6 bases each). Germline V gives CDR1 MNHNS, CDR2 SASEGT. V was cut by 4 bases and J by 3 bases, with 9 bases left in between. The CDR3 has 14 residues.

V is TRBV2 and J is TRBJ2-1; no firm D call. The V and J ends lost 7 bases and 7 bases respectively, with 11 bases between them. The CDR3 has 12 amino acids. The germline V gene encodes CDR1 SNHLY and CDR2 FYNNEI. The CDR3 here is CASNPRSNEQFF. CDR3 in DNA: TGTGCCAGCAATCCTCGGTCGAATGAGCAGTTCTTC.

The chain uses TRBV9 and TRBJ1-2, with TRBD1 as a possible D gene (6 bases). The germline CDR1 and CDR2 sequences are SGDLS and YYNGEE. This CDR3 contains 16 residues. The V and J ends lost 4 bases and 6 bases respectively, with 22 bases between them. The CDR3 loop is CASSSQGTFGVDGYTF. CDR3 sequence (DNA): TGTGCCAGCAGCTCTCAGGGGACTTTCGGGGTGGATGGCTACACCTTC.

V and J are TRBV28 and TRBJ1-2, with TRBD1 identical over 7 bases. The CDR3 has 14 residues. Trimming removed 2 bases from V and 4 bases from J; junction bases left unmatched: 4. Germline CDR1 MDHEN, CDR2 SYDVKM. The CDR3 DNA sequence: TGTGCCAGCAGTTTAGTGGACAGGCGCTATGGCTACACCTTC. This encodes CASSLVDRRYGYTF.

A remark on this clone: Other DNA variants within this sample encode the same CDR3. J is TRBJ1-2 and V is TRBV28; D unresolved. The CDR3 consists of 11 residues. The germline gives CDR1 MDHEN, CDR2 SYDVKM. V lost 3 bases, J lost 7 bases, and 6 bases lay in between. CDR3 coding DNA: TGTGCCAGCAGTTTTAGGGCTGGCTACACCTTC. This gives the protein CASSFRAGYTF.

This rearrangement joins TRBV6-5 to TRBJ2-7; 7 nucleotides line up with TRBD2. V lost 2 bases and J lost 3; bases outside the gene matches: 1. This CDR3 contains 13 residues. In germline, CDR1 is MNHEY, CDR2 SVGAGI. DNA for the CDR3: TGTGCCAGCAGTTACGCGGGAGACTACGAGCAGTACTTC. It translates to CASSYAGDYEQYF.

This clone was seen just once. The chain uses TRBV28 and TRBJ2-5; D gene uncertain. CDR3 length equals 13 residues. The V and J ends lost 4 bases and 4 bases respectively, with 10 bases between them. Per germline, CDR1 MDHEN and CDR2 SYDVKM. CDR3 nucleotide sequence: TGTGCCAGCAGTTGGGAATTAGGAGAGACCCAGTACTTC. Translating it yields CASSWELGETQYF.

The chain's CDR3 is CASSTTEGQGTNQPQHF. The CDR3 DNA sequence: TGTGCCAGCTCAACCACTGAGGGACAGGGAACCAATCAGCCCCAGCATTTT. The rearrangement links TRBV18 to TRBJ1-5; 9 positions agree with TRBD1. The CDR3 is 17 residues long. Per the germline V gene, CDR1 is KGHSH and CDR2 is LQKENI. Trimming removed 5 bases from V and 3 bases from J; junction bases left unmatched: 11.

The chain's CDR3 is CASEDRGLNYGYTF. The CDR3 nucleotides are TGTGCCAGTGAAGACCGGGGCCTAAACTATGGCTACACCTTC. V is TRBV19 and J is TRBJ1-2; maybe TRBD1 (5 bases). V dropped 8 bases and J dropped 2 bases, with 15 bases sitting between them. CDR1 is LNHDA, CDR2 SQIVND, per germline (reference sequence). This CDR3 contains 14 residues. Full variable domain (missing parts from reference TRBV19 and TRBJ1-2): DGGITQSPKYLFRKEGQNVTLSCEQNLNHDAMYWYRQDPGQGLRLIYYSQIVNDFQKGDIAEGYSVSREKKESFPLTVTSAQKNPTAFYLCASEDRGLNYGYTFGSGTRLTVV.

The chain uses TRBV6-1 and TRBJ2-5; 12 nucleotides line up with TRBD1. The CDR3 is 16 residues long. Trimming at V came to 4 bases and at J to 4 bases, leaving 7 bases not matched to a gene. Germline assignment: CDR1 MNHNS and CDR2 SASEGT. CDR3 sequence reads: CASSALSGQGAETQYF. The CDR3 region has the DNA TGTGCCAGCAGTGCCCTCTCGGGACAGGGGGCAGAGACCCAGTACTTC.

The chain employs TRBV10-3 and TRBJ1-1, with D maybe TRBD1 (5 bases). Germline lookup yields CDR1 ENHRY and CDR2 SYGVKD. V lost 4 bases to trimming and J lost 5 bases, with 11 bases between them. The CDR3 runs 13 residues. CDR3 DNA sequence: TGTGCCATCAGTGCCAGGGAGGGGACTGAAGCTTTCTTT. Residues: CAISAREGTEAFF.